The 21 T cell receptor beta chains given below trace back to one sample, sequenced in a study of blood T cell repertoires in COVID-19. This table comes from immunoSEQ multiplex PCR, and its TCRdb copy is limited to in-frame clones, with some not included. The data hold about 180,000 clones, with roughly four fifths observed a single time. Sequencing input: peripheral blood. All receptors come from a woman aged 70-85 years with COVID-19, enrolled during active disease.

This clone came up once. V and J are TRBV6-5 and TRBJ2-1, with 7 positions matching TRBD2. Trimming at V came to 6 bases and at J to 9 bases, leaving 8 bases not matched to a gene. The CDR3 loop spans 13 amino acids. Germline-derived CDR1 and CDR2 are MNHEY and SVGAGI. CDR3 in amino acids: CASRRGGGIEQFF. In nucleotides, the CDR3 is TGTGCCAGCAGACGCGGGGGAGGTATTGAGCAGTTCTTC.

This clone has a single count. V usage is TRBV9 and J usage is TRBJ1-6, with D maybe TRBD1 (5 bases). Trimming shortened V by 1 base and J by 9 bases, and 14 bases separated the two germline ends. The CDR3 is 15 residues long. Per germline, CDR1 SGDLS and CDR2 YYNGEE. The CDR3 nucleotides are TGTGCCAGCAGCGTACTTCAGGGTCCCTCTTCACCCCTCCACTTT. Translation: CASSVLQGPSSPLHF.

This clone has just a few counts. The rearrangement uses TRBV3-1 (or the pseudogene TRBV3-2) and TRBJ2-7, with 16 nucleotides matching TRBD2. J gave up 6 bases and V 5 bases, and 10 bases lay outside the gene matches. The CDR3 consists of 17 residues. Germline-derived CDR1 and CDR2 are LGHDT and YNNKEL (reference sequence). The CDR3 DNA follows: TGTGCCAGCAGCTCTCCGGGACTAGCGGGAGGGCCCGTCGAGCAGTACTTC. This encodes CASSSPGLAGGPVEQYF.

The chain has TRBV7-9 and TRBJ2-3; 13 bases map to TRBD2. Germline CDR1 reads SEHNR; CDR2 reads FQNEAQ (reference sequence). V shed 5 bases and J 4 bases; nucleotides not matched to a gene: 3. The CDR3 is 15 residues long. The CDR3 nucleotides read TGTGCCAGCAGCGCGACTAGCGGGAGGTCAGATACGCAGTATTTT. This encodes CASSATSGRSDTQYF.

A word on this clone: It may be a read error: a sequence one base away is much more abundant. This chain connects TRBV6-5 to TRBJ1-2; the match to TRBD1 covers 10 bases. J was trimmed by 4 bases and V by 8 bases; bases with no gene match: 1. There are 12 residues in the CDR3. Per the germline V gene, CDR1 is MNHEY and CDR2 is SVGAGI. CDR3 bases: TGTGCCAGCCGGGACAGGGGCTATGGCTACACCTTC. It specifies CASRDRGYGYTF.

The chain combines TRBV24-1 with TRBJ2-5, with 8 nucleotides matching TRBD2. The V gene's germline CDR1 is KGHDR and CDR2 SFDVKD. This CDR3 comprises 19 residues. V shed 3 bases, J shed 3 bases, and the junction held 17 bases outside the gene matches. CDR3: CATSDPRGAGGLLKETQYF. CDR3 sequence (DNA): TGTGCCACCAGTGATCCCCGGGGGGCGGGAGGCCTACTCAAAGAGACCCAGTACTTC.

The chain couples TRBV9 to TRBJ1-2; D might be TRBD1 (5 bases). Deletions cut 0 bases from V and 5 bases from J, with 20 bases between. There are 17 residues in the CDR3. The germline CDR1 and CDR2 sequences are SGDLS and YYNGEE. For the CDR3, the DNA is TGTGCCAGCAGCGTAGGAGGACATCCCTCTCTGGGGTATGGCTACACCTTC. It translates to CASSVGGHPSLGYGYTF.

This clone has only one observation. CDR3 sequence (DNA): TGTGCCAGCAGTCTCAGGGAGGCTAAAGGTGAAAAACTGTTTTTT. Protein product: CASSLREAKGEKLFF. The chain links TRBV28 to TRBJ1-4, with D maybe TRBD1 (5 bases). CDR3 length: 15 residues. Trimming took 5 bases from V and 7 from J, leaving 17 bases between them. Germline CDR1 and CDR2: MDHEN and SYDVKM.

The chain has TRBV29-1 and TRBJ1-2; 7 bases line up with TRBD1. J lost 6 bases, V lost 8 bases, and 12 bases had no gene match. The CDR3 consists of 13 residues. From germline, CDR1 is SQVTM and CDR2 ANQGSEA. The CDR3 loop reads CSIRGQLTDGYTF. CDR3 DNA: TGCAGCATAAGGGGACAGTTGACAGATGGCTACACCTTC.

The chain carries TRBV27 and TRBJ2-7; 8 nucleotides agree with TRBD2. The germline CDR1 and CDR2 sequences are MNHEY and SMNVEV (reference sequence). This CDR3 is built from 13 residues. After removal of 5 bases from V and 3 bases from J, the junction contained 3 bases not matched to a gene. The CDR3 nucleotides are TGTGCCAGCAGTCCCGGGACTAGCTACGAGCAGTACTTC. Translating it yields CASSPGTSYEQYF.

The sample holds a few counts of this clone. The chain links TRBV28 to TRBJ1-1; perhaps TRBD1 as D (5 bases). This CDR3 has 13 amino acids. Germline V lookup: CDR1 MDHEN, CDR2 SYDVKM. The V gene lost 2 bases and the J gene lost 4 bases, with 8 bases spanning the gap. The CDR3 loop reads CASSLSGGTEAFF. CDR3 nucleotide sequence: TGTGCCAGCAGTTTAAGCGGGGGCACTGAAGCTTTCTTT.

The CDR3 DNA sequence: TGTGCCAGCAGGACCGCGGAGGACAGGGATTATGAGCAGTTCTTC. It yields the protein CASRTAEDRDYEQFF. The J gene is TRBJ2-1, the V gene TRBV28; 8 bases align to TRBD1. V was clipped by 6 bases and J by 8 bases; unmatched bases: 12. CDR3 length: 15 residues. Germline CDR1 MDHEN, CDR2 SYDVKM. Variable domain in full (rest from reference TRBV28 and TRBJ2-1): DVKVTQSSRYLVKRTGEKVFLECVQDMDHENMFWYRQDPGLGLRLIYFSYDVKMKEKGDIPEGYSVSREKKERFSLILESASTNQTSMYLCASRTAEDRDYEQFFGPGTRLTVL.

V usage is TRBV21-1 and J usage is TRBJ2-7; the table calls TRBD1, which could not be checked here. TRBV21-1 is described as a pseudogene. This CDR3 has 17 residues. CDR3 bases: TGTGCCAGCAGCAAAAGGGGTGGCACTTCCCCAGGCTACGAGCAGTACTTC. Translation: CASSKRGGTSPGYEQYF.

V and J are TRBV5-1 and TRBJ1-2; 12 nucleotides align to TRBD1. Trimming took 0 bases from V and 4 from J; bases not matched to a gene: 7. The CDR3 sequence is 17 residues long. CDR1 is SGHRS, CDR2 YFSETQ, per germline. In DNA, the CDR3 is TGCGCCAGCAGCTTGGGGGACAGGGGGCGGAGCGGCTATGGCTACACCTTC. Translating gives CASSLGDRGRSGYGYTF.

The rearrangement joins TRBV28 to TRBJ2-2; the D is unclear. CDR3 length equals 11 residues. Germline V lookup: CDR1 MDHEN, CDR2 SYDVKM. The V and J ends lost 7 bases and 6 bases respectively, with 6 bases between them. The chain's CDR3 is CASKTAGELFF. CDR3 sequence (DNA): TGTGCCAGCAAAACGGCCGGGGAGCTGTTTTTT.

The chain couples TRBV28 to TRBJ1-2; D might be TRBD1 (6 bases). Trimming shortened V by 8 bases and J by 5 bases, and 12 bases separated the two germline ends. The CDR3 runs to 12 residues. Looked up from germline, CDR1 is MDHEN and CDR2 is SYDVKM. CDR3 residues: CASGGARYGYTF. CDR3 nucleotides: TGTGCCAGCGGGGGGGCGCGATATGGCTACACCTTC.

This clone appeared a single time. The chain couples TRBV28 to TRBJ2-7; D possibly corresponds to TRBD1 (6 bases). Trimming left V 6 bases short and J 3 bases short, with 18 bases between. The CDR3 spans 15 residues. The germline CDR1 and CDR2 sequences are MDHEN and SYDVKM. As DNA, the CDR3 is TGTGCCAGCAGGCCTGGTTTGGACAGTTTCTACGAGCAGTACTTC. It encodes CASRPGLDSFYEQYF.

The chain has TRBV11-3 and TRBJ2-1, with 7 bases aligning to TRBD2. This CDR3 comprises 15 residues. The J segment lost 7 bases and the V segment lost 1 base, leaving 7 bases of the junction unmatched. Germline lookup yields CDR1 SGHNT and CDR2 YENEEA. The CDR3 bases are TGTGCCAGCAGCTTAGGTGATAGCGGGTTTAATGAGCAGTTCTTC. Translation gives CASSLGDSGFNEQFF.

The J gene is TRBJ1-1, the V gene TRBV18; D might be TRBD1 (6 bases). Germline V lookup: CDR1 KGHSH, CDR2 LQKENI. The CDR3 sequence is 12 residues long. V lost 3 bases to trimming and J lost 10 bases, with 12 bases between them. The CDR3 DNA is TGTGCCAGCTCACCGATGGACAGCGTAGCTTTCTTT. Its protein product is CASSPMDSVAFF.

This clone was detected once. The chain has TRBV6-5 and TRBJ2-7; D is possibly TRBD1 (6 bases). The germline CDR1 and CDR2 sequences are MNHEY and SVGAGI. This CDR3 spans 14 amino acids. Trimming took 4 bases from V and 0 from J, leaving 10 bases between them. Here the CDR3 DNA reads TGTGCCAGCAGTTCAGACAGGATCTCCTACGAGCAGTACTTC. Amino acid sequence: CASSSDRISYEQYF.

The CDR3 DNA reads TGTGCCAGCAGTCCCCTAGGCGAGGGGGCGCGAGCCAAAAACATTCAGTACTTC. Translating gives CASSPLGEGARAKNIQYF. The chain employs TRBV28 and TRBJ2-4; 7 bases fit TRBD1. J lost 0 bases, V lost 5 bases, and 13 bases had no gene match. Per the germline V gene, CDR1 is MDHEN and CDR2 is SYDVKM. The length of the CDR3 is 18 residues.